The next 15 T cell receptor beta chains were all read from a single sample in a study of PD-1 blockade in classical Hodgkin lymphoma. The repertoire was sequenced with immunoSEQ multiplex PCR; TCRdb's copy has only in-frame clones and lacks some. The sample holds approximately 31,000 clones, roughly 94% seen once. Time point defined: newly diagnosed, previously untreated cHL patient sample. The material sequenced was peripheral blood mononuclear cells (PBMCs). Receptor source: a human donor with classical Hodgkin lymphoma.

The rearrangement joins TRBV19 to TRBJ2-3; 7 bases fit TRBD2. Germline assignment: CDR1 LNHDA and CDR2 SQIVND (reference sequence). Trimming at V came to 7 bases and at J to 2 bases, leaving 6 bases not matched to a gene. The CDR3 runs to 14 residues. CDR3 region: CASTPSGNTDTQYF. CDR3 nucleotides: TGTGCCAGTACTCCTAGCGGCAACACAGATACGCAGTATTTT. The whole variable domain, filled in from reference TRBV19 and TRBJ2-3, reads DGGITQSPKYLFRKEGQNVTLSCEQNLNHDAMYWYRQDPGQGLRLIYYSQIVNDFQKGDIAEGYSVSREKKESFPLTVTSAQKNPTAFYLCASTPSGNTDTQYFGPGTRLTVL.

This rearrangement joins TRBV29-1 to TRBJ2-5; D uncertain. The germline V gene has CDR1 SQVTM and CDR2 ANQGSEA. V lost 2 bases, J lost 3 bases, and 7 bases lay in between. This CDR3 is built from 12 residues. This chain's CDR3 is CSVERSEETQYF. For the CDR3, the DNA is TGCAGCGTTGAAAGGTCAGAAGAGACCCAGTACTTC.

The chain couples TRBV2 to TRBJ2-1; D might be TRBD2 (6 bases). CDR3 size: 15 residues. Germline CDR1 is SNHLY and CDR2 is FYNNEI. Trimming removed 4 bases from V and 2 bases from J, with 12 bases in between. The chain's CDR3 is CASSGRTSPYNEQFF. For the CDR3, the DNA is TGTGCCAGCAGTGGGAGAACTAGCCCCTACAATGAGCAGTTCTTC. Based on the CDR3 plus reference TRBV2 and TRBJ2-1, the full variable domain is EPEVTQTPSHQVTQMGQEVILRCVPISNHLYFYWYRQILGQKVEFLVSFYNNEISEKSEIFDDQFSVERPDGSNFTLKIRSTKLEDSAMYFCASSGRTSPYNEQFFGPGTRLTVL.

The rearrangement joins TRBV27 to TRBJ2-3; D is unclear. The germline gives CDR1 MNHEY, CDR2 SMNVEV (reference sequence). Trimming cost V 4 bases and J 5 bases, with 4 bases left between them. This CDR3 is 11 amino acids long. As DNA, the CDR3 is TGTGCCAGCAGTTCTGAAGATACGCAGTATTTT. This encodes CASSSEDTQYF.

This chain links TRBV5-1 with TRBJ2-5; the D is unclear. This CDR3 comprises 12 residues. Trimming removed 6 bases at V and 5 bases at J, with 11 bases between. Germline values: CDR1 SGHRS, CDR2 YFSETQ. CDR3 region: CASNGEQETQYF. The CDR3 coding sequence is TGCGCCAGCAACGGTGAACAGGAGACCCAGTACTTC.

This chain links TRBV6-6 with TRBJ2-1; 7 nucleotides match TRBD1. The V segment lost 0 bases and the J segment 12 bases; nucleotides outside the gene matches: 5. The CDR3 sequence is 13 residues long. Germline CDR1 is MNHNY and CDR2 is SVGAGI (reference sequence). Written as DNA, the CDR3 is TGTGCCAGCAGTTACTCCCAGGGGGAAGGGCAGTTCTTC. Its translation is CASSYSQGEGQFF.

This clone has just one count. The J gene is TRBJ1-1, the V gene TRBV29-1; 8 bases fit TRBD1. Germline V gives CDR1 SQVTM, CDR2 ANQGSEA. The V gene end was trimmed by 3 bases and the J gene end by 2 bases; junction bases not matched to a gene: 5. The CDR3 sequence is 14 residues long. DNA for the CDR3: TGCAGCGTTGACAGGACAGGGCAAAACACTGAAGCTTTCTTT. Protein product: CSVDRTGQNTEAFF.

The chain recombines TRBV4-2 with TRBJ1-1; 8 nucleotides line up with TRBD1. This CDR3 is built from 18 residues. Unmatched junction bases numbered 11, after V lost 0 bases and J lost 2 bases. The germline CDR1 and CDR2 sequences are LGHNA and YNFKEQ. CDR3 loop: CASSQDAATGATNTEAFF. Written as DNA, the CDR3 is TGTGCCAGCAGCCAAGACGCCGCGACAGGGGCTACAAACACTGAAGCTTTCTTT.

The chain combines TRBV2 with TRBJ1-3; D gene uncertain. The germline V and J ends were trimmed by 5 bases and 4 bases, with 15 bases remaining between them. The CDR3 has 15 amino acids. The germline V gene has CDR1 SNHLY and CDR2 FYNNEI. Here the CDR3 reads CASSQEGTPGNTIYF. CDR3 in DNA: TGTGCCAGCAGTCAAGAGGGTACGCCGGGAAACACCATATATTTT.

The chain has TRBV6-1 and TRBJ2-5; 7 bases agree with TRBD2. CDR1 and CDR2 (germline): MNHNS, SASEGT. The J segment lost 5 bases and the V segment lost 6 bases, leaving 6 bases of the junction unmatched. CDR3 length: 13 residues. The CDR3 nucleotides are TGTGCCAGCAGGGGAGGGCCCCGTGAGACCCAGTACTTC. It specifies CASRGGPRETQYF.

This clone was seen once. The V call is TRBV18, the J call TRBJ2-3, with TRBD2 matching over 13 bases. Germline assignment: CDR1 KGHSH and CDR2 LQKENI. Losses at the gene ends were 0 bases for V and 1 base for J; bases not matched to a gene: 1. The CDR3 runs to 17 residues. The CDR3 DNA sequence: TGTGCCAGCTCACCACCTGGACTAGCGGGGGGCACAGATACGCAGTATTTT. Protein sequence: CASSPPGLAGGTDTQYF. The full variable domain, with the rest looked up from reference TRBV18 and TRBJ2-3, is NAGVMQNPRHLVRRRGQEARLRCSPMKGHSHVYWYRQLPEEGLKFMVYLQKENIIDESGMPKERFSAEFPKEGPSILRIQQVVRGDSAAYFCASSPPGLAGGTDTQYFGPGTRLTVL.

The rearrangement uses TRBV29-1 and TRBJ2-7, with no clear D. V was shortened by 4 bases and J by 3 bases, with 13 bases between the two germline ends. Germline CDR1 SQVTM, CDR2 ANQGSEA. The CDR3 is 13 amino acids. CDR3 sequence reads: CSVVVSTHYEQYF. DNA of the CDR3: TGCAGCGTTGTGGTCTCTACCCACTACGAGCAGTACTTC.

This clone was seen a handful of times. This chain links TRBV27 with TRBJ2-7; D remains unclear. V was trimmed by 5 bases and J by 3 bases, leaving 14 bases between them. This CDR3 spans 14 amino acids. Germline V lookup: CDR1 MNHEY, CDR2 SMNVEV (reference sequence). Here the CDR3 DNA reads TGTGCCAGCAGTCCCCCCGGTCTACACTACGAGCAGTACTTC. Its translation is CASSPPGLHYEQYF.

This clone was observed a few times. This chain connects TRBV27 to TRBJ2-7; TRBD2 matches 7 bases. CDR1 is MNHEY, CDR2 SMNVEV, per germline (reference sequence). The CDR3 sequence is 14 residues long. V gave up 4 bases and J gave up 3 bases; unmatched junction bases: 6. The CDR3 spells CASSYSGPHYEQYF. The CDR3 nucleotides read TGTGCCAGCAGTTATAGCGGGCCCCACTACGAGCAGTACTTC.

This clone was recorded a few times. The chain uses TRBV27 and TRBJ1-5; D possibly corresponds to TRBD1 (5 bases). V was shortened by 3 bases and J by 3 bases, with 9 bases between the two germline ends. This CDR3 comprises 14 residues. From germline, CDR1 is MNHEY and CDR2 SMNVEV (reference sequence). The CDR3 region is CASSFGADNQPQHF. CDR3 coding DNA: TGTGCCAGCAGTTTCGGGGCAGACAATCAGCCCCAGCATTTT.